The clone carrying this T cell receptor beta chain came up a few times. The junction does not match germline at one end; this may be a read error. This sample was taken from a study of T-cell reconstitution after alpha-beta-depleted transplantation in children. Germline V gene sequence: CDR1 SGHRS, CDR2 YFSETQ. CDR3 length: 14 residues. Unique molecular identifiers were used in preparing the TCRbeta library. One entry per CDR3 protein, called by TCRdb with MiXCR from the PCR reads. The sample comprises around 380,000 distinct CDR3 sequences, approximately 11% of which are singletons, and roughly 6% rests with the top ten.

This clonotype was obtained from a human donor who donated a stem cell graft to a child with acute myeloid leukemia. The sequencing here drew on PBMCs from the stem cell graft donor, taken from the stem cell graft. The chain combines TRBV5-1 with TRBJ1-1, with unresolved D. CDR3 region: CASSGPGTNTEAFF. As DNA, the CDR3 is TGCGCCAGCAGCGGGCCAGGAACGAACACTGAAGCTTTCTTC.